Sequencing of this TCR beta chain was carried out in a study of T cells in Graves' hyperthyroidism and ophthalmopathy. Study information: Before treatment of any kind, peripheral blood was taken at initial diagnosis.

Regions amplified from RNA transcripts were the TCR beta CDR3 regions. The HTBI primer set served for first-round RT-PCR of the TCR CDR3. TCRdb called the multiplex PCR reads again in MiXCR, with one record for every CDR3 protein. The data hold approximately 590,000 distinct CDR3 sequences, with less than 20% observed a single time. The definition of stable Graves' hyperthyroidism was no ophthalmopathy progression within 18 months. Those with hyperthyroidism were 18 to 65 years old, newly diagnosed, and ill for under 2 months. This clonotype has at least ten counts. The CDR3 loop spans 13 amino acids. CDR1 KGHSH and CDR2 LQKENI come from the germline V gene. V lost 6 bases, J lost 7 bases, and 15 bases lay in between.

Specimen: blood. The TCR originated in a woman aged 30 to 39 with Graves' hyperthyroidism. The chain carries TRBV18 and TRBJ1-1, with D hard to call. The CDR3 nucleotides read TGTGCCAGCTCTACGGGAGAAAACCTTGAAGCTTTCTTT. This sequence encodes CASSTGENLEAFF.